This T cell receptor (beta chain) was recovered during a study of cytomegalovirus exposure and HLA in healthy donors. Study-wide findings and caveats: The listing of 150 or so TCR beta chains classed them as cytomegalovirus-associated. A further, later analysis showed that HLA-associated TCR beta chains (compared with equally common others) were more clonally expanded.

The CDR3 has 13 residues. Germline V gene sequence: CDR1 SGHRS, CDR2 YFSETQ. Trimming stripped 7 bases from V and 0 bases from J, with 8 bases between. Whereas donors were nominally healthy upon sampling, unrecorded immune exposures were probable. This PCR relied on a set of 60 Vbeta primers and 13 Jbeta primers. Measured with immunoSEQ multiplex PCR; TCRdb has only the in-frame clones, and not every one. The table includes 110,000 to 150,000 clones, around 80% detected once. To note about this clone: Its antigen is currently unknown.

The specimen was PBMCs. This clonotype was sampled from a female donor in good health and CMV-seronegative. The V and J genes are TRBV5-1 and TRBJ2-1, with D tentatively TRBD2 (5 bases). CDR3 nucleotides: TGCGCCAGCGTCGGGGACTCCTACAATGAGCAGTTCTTC. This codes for CASVGDSYNEQFF.